Following are 3 T cell receptor beta chains from one sample sequenced in a study of T cells in Graves' hyperthyroidism and ophthalmopathy. Regions amplified from RNA transcripts were the TCR beta CDR3 regions. With the HTBI primer set, the TCR CDR3 went through a first round of RT-PCR. TCRdb reanalysed the multiplex PCR reads using MiXCR and keeps one entry per CDR3 protein. The top ten clones hold under 35% of a sample with about 260,000 distinct CDR3 sequences, roughly 17% of them seen once. Input material: blood. All receptors derive from a woman aged 18-30 years with Graves' ophthalmopathy.

In this sample, this clonotype turned up many times. V and J are TRBV6-6 and TRBJ1-1, with 10 bases lining up with TRBD1. CDR1 is MNHNY, CDR2 SVGAGI, per germline (reference sequence). V gave up 0 bases and J gave up 8 bases; unmatched junction bases: 6. The length of the CDR3 is 15 residues. CDR3 amino acids: CASSYSGTGVVEAFF. As DNA, the CDR3 is TGTGCCAGCAGTTACTCTGGGACAGGGGTAGTGGAAGCTTTCTTT.

The table lists this clonotype with a few counts. V usage is TRBV5-1 and J usage is TRBJ2-6; D may match TRBD1 or TRBD2 (7 bases each). Germline loops: CDR1 SGHRS, CDR2 YFSETQ. With 0 bases removed from V and 0 bases from J, the gap between germline ends came to 16 bases. The CDR3 totals 19 residues. CDR3 sequence: CASSLAGGTAGSGANVLTF. In DNA, the CDR3 is TGCGCCAGCAGCTTGGCCGGGGGGACAGCCGGCTCTGGGGCCAACGTCCTGACTTTC.

This clonotype was counted between two and nine times. A much bigger clone sits one base away, suggesting this may be a read error. This chain connects TRBV28 to TRBJ1-5, with 11 bases matching TRBD1. V shed 7 bases, J shed 7 bases, and the junction held 9 bases outside the gene matches. The CDR3 totals 15 residues. Germline loops: CDR1 MDHEN, CDR2 SYDVKM. The chain's CDR3 is CASIGTGGSRQPQHF. The CDR3 region has the DNA TGTGCCAGCATCGGGACAGGGGGAAGTCGGCAGCCCCAGCATTTT.